This note documents a single T cell receptor beta chain sequence. What it binds is not known. The data originate from a study of tumor and adjacent non-tumor tissue in lung cancer. On the study more broadly: On average, productive TCRbeta reads reached about 4.17 million per sample. Study-wide results and caveats: In normal lung, the top 100 clones were significantly more dominant than in tumor.

CDR3 length: 14 residues. TCRbeta libraries were built with three rounds of nested PCR, modified from ARM-PCR. Each CDR3 protein is one row after TCRdb ran MiXCR on the multiplex PCR reads. Among more than 60,000 distinct CDR3 sequences listed, more than 65% were seen once. The template was RNA from unsorted bulk tissue. Distant lung tissue was collected more than 3 cm away from the tumor edge. Donors were chemotherapy-naive, newly diagnosed lung cancer surgical patients in China, August–late 2014. This TCR was recovered from a man in his 60s with non-small cell lung cancer. The sample taken for sequencing was distant non-tumor lung tissue. This sequence joins TRBV21-1 and TRBJ1-5. TRBV21-1 is assigned pseudogene status. Written as DNA, the CDR3 is TGTGCCAGCCCCGCCTGGGGAGGTTGTCAGCCCCAGCATTTT. This codes for CASPAWGGCQPQHF.